This T cell receptor (beta chain) was sequenced in a study of blood T cell repertoires in COVID-19. Study details: Whether acute or convalescent, the COVID-19 samples came from the United States, Italy and Spain.

Per germline, CDR1 LGHNA and CDR2 YSLEER. The V segment lost 0 bases and the J segment 5 bases; nucleotides outside the gene matches: 7. There are 17 residues in the CDR3. One Seattle source followed patients from active infection through their disease course. In its sample, this clone was seen many times. Authors' processing steps: Amplifying reference gene primers gave estimates of nucleated cell counts. Sequencing used immunoSEQ multiplex PCR; TCRdb keeps in-frame clones, though not all of them. V, J and clone size were drawn from that table, and D and trimming were deduced from the DNA. This sample has 200,000 to 300,000 clones, with around 87% found just once.

Sequences were obtained from peripheral blood. The sequence derives from a woman aged 60-70 years with COVID-19, enrolled during active disease. The rearrangement joins TRBV4-3 to TRBJ2-5, with TRBD2 matching over 12 bases. The CDR3 nucleotides read TGCGCCAGCAGCCAAGATTATGCCCTAGCGGGAGGGGAGACCCAGTACTTC. Encoded protein: CASSQDYALAGGETQYF.